Presented here are 19 T cell receptor beta chains from one specimen sequenced in a study of T cell repertoires in cytomegalovirus infection. Via MiXCR, TCRdb re-called the reads, giving one row per CDR3 protein. The table includes approximately 770,000 distinct CDR3 sequences, roughly 28% detected once. These receptors are not linked to any known antigen. This specimen was cultured CD8+ T cells from PBMCs, taken from culture after CMV antigen stimulation. The receptors come from a human donor in good health (CMV status not recorded). Some clones in this sample may be carry-over from other donors' samples.

This clonotype has a count of ten or more. This chain uses TRBV7-9 with TRBJ2-2; perhaps TRBD2 as D (7 bases). The CDR3 is 20 amino acids. In germline, CDR1 is SEHNR, CDR2 FQNEAQ (reference sequence). Between the trimmed V and J ends, which lost 5 bases and 0 bases, there was a span of 25 bases. The CDR3 region is CASSPTGASGVNANTGELFF. The CDR3, as DNA: TGTGCCAGCAGCCCAACGGGGGCTAGCGGCGTTAACGCGAACACCGGGGAGCTGTTTTTT.

The chain links TRBV27 to TRBJ2-7; the match to TRBD1 covers 10 bases. Germline V CDR1 and CDR2: MNHEY, SMNVEV (reference sequence). The CDR3 is 14 residues long. The V and J ends lost 2 bases and 3 bases, in that order; junction bases with no gene match: 1. This CDR3 is CASSLGQGVYEQYV. The DNA for the CDR3 is TGTGCCAGCAGTTTAGGACAGGGGGTCTACGAGCAGTACGTC.

V and J are TRBV28 and TRBJ2-2; D might be TRBD2 (5 bases). V lost 3 bases, J lost 7 bases, and 9 bases lay in between. This CDR3 region has 13 residues. Germline lookup yields CDR1 MDHEN and CDR2 SYDVKM. CDR3 bases: TGTGCCAGCAGTTTTAGGGAGCGCGGGGAGCTGTTTTTT. It yields the protein CASSFRERGELFF.

CDR3 DNA sequence: TGTGCCAGCACCCTGGGACAGGGGGTCACTGAAGCTTTCTTT. It translates to CASTLGQGVTEAFF. This chain uses TRBV7-9 with TRBJ1-1, with 11 positions matching TRBD1. This CDR3 comprises 14 residues. V lost 7 bases, J lost 4 bases, and 5 bases stayed unmatched. The germline V gene has CDR1 SEHNR and CDR2 FQNEAQ (reference sequence).

The chain employs TRBV6-5 and TRBJ1-2; a weak D match, TRBD1 (5 bases). This CDR3 is 17 amino acids long. Looked up from germline, CDR1 is MNHEY and CDR2 is SVGAGI. V was cut by 4 bases and J by 0 bases, with 18 bases left in between. The CDR3 nucleotides are TGTGCCAGCAGTTCCATCATTAGACAGCAACCTAACTATGGCTACACCTTC. Translated: CASSSIIRQQPNYGYTF.

V usage is TRBV11-2 and J usage is TRBJ2-6; D call uncertain. Germline loops: CDR1 SGHAT, CDR2 FQNNGV. The CDR3 spans 15 residues. V gave up 5 bases and J gave up 2 bases, with 10 bases separating them. Here the CDR3 DNA reads TGTGCCAGCAGCGCCCGTAAGGCTGGGGCCAACGTCCTGACTTTC. Amino acids: CASSARKAGANVLTF.

Comment on this clonotype: A single base separates this from a much larger clone, so it may be a read error. The V and J genes are TRBV7-2 and TRBJ1-5; D is unresolved. Germline CDR1 SGHTA, CDR2 FQGNSA. CDR3 length: 15 residues. The V end lost 2 bases, the J end lost 0 bases, and 8 bases lay between the germline ends. CDR3 in amino acids: CASSLHGSSNQPQHF. The CDR3 bases are TGTGCCAGCAGCTTACACGGGTCTAGCAATCAGCCCCAGCATTTT.

At least ten counts were recorded for this clonotype. The rearrangement links TRBV7-6 to TRBJ2-1; 7 nucleotides match TRBD2. The V gene's germline CDR1 is SGHVS and CDR2 FNYEAQ. The CDR3 extends over 17 amino acids. J gave up 0 bases and V 5 bases, and 10 bases lay outside the gene matches. The CDR3 loop reads CASSPAWGGVSYNEQFF. In DNA form, the CDR3 reads TGTGCCAGCAGCCCAGCTTGGGGGGGGGTCTCCTACAATGAGCAGTTCTTC.

This clonotype came up a few times. The CDR3 here is CASSVAASTGELFF. CDR3 nucleotides: TGTGCCAGCAGCGTAGCGGCGAGCACCGGGGAGCTGTTTTTT. The chain uses TRBV9 and TRBJ2-2; no definite D call. This CDR3 is 14 amino acids long. Germline V gives CDR1 SGDLS, CDR2 YYNGEE. The V and J ends lost 0 bases and 4 bases respectively, with 7 bases between them.

The table lists this clonotype with a few counts. The gene calls are TRBV7-6 and TRBJ2-5, with 12 bases identical to TRBD2. Germline-derived CDR1 and CDR2 are SGHVS and FNYEAQ. V dropped 5 bases and J dropped 3; count of bases not matched to a gene: 4. This CDR3 contains 15 residues. CDR3 in amino acids: CASSDRLAGEETQYF. For the CDR3, the DNA is TGTGCCAGCAGCGACAGACTAGCGGGAGAAGAGACCCAGTACTTC.

The CDR3 DNA is TGTGCCAGTAGTCCTCAGGATGGTAGCGAGCAGTTCTTC. It is translated as CASSPQDGSEQFF. The genes are TRBV19 and TRBJ2-1; D is unclear. The CDR3 has 13 amino acids. Looked up from germline, CDR1 is LNHDA and CDR2 is SQIVND (reference sequence). With 5 bases removed from V and 10 bases from J, the gap between germline ends came to 15 bases.

This clonotype was found many times. The chain couples TRBV5-1 to TRBJ2-1; 8 bases align to TRBD1. V shed 6 bases and J 3 bases; nucleotides not matched to a gene: 5. CDR1 and CDR2 from the germline V gene are SGHRS and YFSETQ. The CDR3 runs 14 residues. The CDR3 spells CASTDRAVYNEQFF. CDR3 sequence (DNA): TGCGCCAGCACGGACAGGGCGGTCTACAATGAGCAGTTCTTC. The entire variable domain, with the rest obtained from reference TRBV5-1 and TRBJ2-1, is as follows: KAGVTQTPRYLIKTRGQQVTLSCSPISGHRSVSWYQQTPGQGLQFLFEYFSETQRNKGNFPGRFSGRQFSNSRSEMNVSTLELGDSALYLCASTDRAVYNEQFFGPGTRLTVL.

The chain combines TRBV14 with TRBJ1-1; D not certain. The germline V gene encodes CDR1 SGHDN and CDR2 FVKESK. Between the trimmed V and J ends, which lost 2 bases and 8 bases, there was a span of 12 bases. CDR3 length: 13 residues. This CDR3 is CASSQWRSGEAFF. For the CDR3, the DNA is TGTGCCAGCAGCCAATGGAGGAGTGGCGAAGCTTTCTTT.

The V call is TRBV9, the J call TRBJ2-1; 9 nucleotides agree with TRBD1. Losses at the gene ends were 2 bases for V and 10 bases for J; bases not matched to a gene: 13. CDR1 and CDR2 from the germline V gene are SGDLS and YYNGEE. This CDR3 contains 16 residues. The CDR3 sequence: CASSVFGTGSLEEQFF. The CDR3 DNA reads TGTGCCAGCAGCGTTTTTGGGACAGGGAGCCTTGAAGAGCAGTTCTTC.

This clonotype was observed a few times. The J gene is TRBJ1-5, the V gene TRBV19; D not resolved. The CDR3 is made up of 13 amino acids. The V end was cut by 5 bases, the J end by 4 bases, with 9 bases between. The germline gives CDR1 LNHDA, CDR2 SQIVND (reference sequence). Here the CDR3 DNA reads TGTGCCAGTAGTGACGGGATTAATCAGCCCCAGCATTTT. It yields the protein CASSDGINQPQHF.

The sample holds a few counts of this clonotype. This chain links TRBV5-5 with TRBJ2-7; 12 bases map to TRBD2. The germline gives CDR1 SGHKS, CDR2 YYEKEE (reference sequence). V lost 6 bases, J lost 0 bases, and 4 bases stayed unmatched. The CDR3 is made up of 15 amino acids. CDR3 nucleotides: TGTGCCAGCATCGAGACTAGCGGGGGCTCCTACGAGCAGTACTTC. Protein: CASIETSGGSYEQYF. The full variable domain, in which reference TRBV5-5 and TRBJ2-7 provide the parts outside the CDR3, is DAGVTQSPTHLIKTRGQQVTLRCSPISGHKSVSWYQQVLGQGPQFIFQYYEKEERGRGNFPDRFSARQFPNYSSELNVNALLLGDSALYLCASIETSGGSYEQYFGPGTRLTVT.

This chain uses TRBV13 with TRBJ2-7; weak D call: TRBD1 (6 bases). CDR3 size: 14 residues. V dropped 5 bases and J dropped 3 bases, with 14 bases sitting between them. Germline V lookup: CDR1 PRHDT, CDR2 FYEKMQ (reference sequence). CDR3 in amino acids: CASSPLGQVYEQYF. Here the CDR3 DNA reads TGTGCCAGCAGCCCGCTGGGACAAGTCTACGAGCAGTACTTC.

The rearrangement links TRBV4-1 to TRBJ2-4; D is unresolved. Trimming shortened V by 3 bases and J by 8 bases, and 11 bases separated the two germline ends. This CDR3 has 13 amino acids. CDR1 MGHRA and CDR2 YSYEKL come from the germline V gene. Here the CDR3 reads CASSQGITYIQYF. The CDR3 bases are TGCGCCAGCAGCCAGGGTATTACTTACATTCAGTACTTC.

The V and J genes are TRBV7-6 and TRBJ1-1; D may be TRBD1 (5 bases). Germline V lookup: CDR1 SGHVS, CDR2 FNYEAQ. CDR3 length: 12 amino acids. The V end was cut by 5 bases, the J end by 8 bases, with 12 bases between. CDR3 nucleotides: TGTGCCAGCAGCCAATGGCAGGGAGAAGCTTTCTTT. Protein sequence: CASSQWQGEAFF.